These 20 T cell receptor beta chains were sequenced from one sample in a study of T cell clonality in common variable immunodeficiency. TCRdb's table, derived via immunoSEQ multiplex PCR, lists solely in-frame clones and lacks some. The table lists approximately 50,000 clones, with no singletons. Input material: peripheral blood mononuclear cells. The receptors here all came from a person between 18 and 69 years old in good health.

This clone has ten or more counts. The read ends 3 residues before the CDR3 terminus; that terminus is restored from the germline J gene. The chain is built from TRBV6-1 and TRBJ1-1, with D uncertain. Germline assignment: CDR1 MNHNS and CDR2 SASEGT. V was shortened by 3 bases and J by 0 bases, with 11 bases between the two germline ends. This CDR3 contains 15 residues. CDR3 sequence reads: CASSDDHRLNTEAFF. The sequenced part of the CDR3 DNA is TGTGCCAGCAGTGACGATCACAGACTGAACACTGAA.

There are many counts of this clone. The read terminates 3 residues before the CDR3 end, so the remaining end is supplied by the germline J gene. The chain joins TRBV7-7 to TRBJ2-5; D gene unclear. Germline V gene sequence: CDR1 SSHAT, CDR2 FNYEAQ (reference sequence). V gave up 1 base and J gave up 5 bases, with 8 bases separating them. This CDR3 comprises 13 residues. CDR3 loop: CASSLGASETQYF. The sequenced CDR3 bases are TGTGCCAGCAGCTTAGGGGCCAGCGAGACC.

On this clone: The read falls 3 residues short of the CDR3 end, and the missing part is taken from the germline J gene. The chain uses TRBV7-2 and TRBJ1-5; D remains unclear. The CDR3 length is 13 residues. V was shortened by 2 bases and J by 7 bases, with 9 bases between the two germline ends. Germline CDR1 SGHTA, CDR2 FQGNSA. The CDR3: CASSLSEWQPQHF. The sequenced CDR3 bases are TGTGCCAGCAGCTTAAGCGAGTGGCAGCCC.

About this clone: The read ends 3 residues before the CDR3 terminus; that terminus is restored from the germline J gene. The chain carries TRBV30 and TRBJ2-4; D is ambiguous. The CDR3 covers 11 residues. Per germline, CDR1 GTSNPN and CDR2 SVGIG (reference sequence). CDR3 bases read: TGTGCCTGGAGTCGGTTCTATGGT. Amino acids: CAWSRFYG. The CDR3, in full, reads CAWSRFYGQYF. Filled out from reference TRBV30 and TRBJ2-4, the complete variable domain reads SQTIHQWPATLVQPVGSPLSLECTVEGTSNPNLYWYRQAAGRGLQLLFYSVGIGQISSEVPQNLSASRPQDRQFILSSKKLLLSDSGFYLCAWSRFYGQYFGAGTRLSVL.

This clone was detected many times. The read finishes 3 residues shy of the CDR3 end, and the germline J gene is used to complete it. V is TRBV5-4 and J is TRBJ2-7; 9 bases map to TRBD2. The CDR3 spans 16 residues. With V trimmed by 3 bases and J by 1 base, 8 bases remained unmatched. CDR1 and CDR2 (germline): SGHNT, YYREEE (reference sequence). The CDR3 sequence is CASSWGPGLASYEQYF. The CDR3 bases that were read are TGTGCCAGCAGCTGGGGACCGGGACTAGCTTCCTACGAG.

This clone was counted ten times or more. Read sequence stops 3 residues before the CDR3 end, and the germline J gene provides the missing end. The chain employs TRBV29-1 and TRBJ1-2; 10 bases align to TRBD1. CDR1 and CDR2 from the germline V gene are SQVTM and ANQGSEA. The CDR3 is 15 residues long. J lost 1 base, V lost 4 bases, and 6 bases had no gene match. The CDR3 is CSVGDRGTFNYGYTF. The sequenced part of the CDR3 DNA is TGCAGCGTTGGGGACAGGGGCACCTTTAACTATGGC.

This clone has more than one count but fewer than ten. The read terminates 3 residues before the CDR3 end, so the remaining end is supplied by the germline J gene. The chain links TRBV19 to TRBJ1-1, with 8 bases aligning to TRBD1. Trimming cost V 6 bases and J 0 bases; bases outside gene matches: 6. Germline lookup yields CDR1 LNHDA and CDR2 SQIVND (reference sequence). The CDR3 has 15 residues. The sequenced CDR3 bases are TGTGCCAGTAGCAGGGGGCGACCCATGAACACTGAA. It translates to CASSRGRPMNTE. The whole CDR3 is CASSRGRPMNTEAFF.

The sample holds many counts of this clone. CDR3 DNA, as far as it was read: TGTGCCAGCAGCATGGGCGTTTTAGCCAAAAACATT. This gives the protein CASSMGVLAKNI. Given in full, the CDR3 is CASSMGVLAKNIQYF. This chain joins TRBV11-2 and TRBJ2-4; the D is unclear. The sequence runs out 3 residues before the end of the CDR3; the remainder is reconstructed from the germline J gene. Trimming took 5 bases from V and 0 from J, leaving 11 bases between them. Germline V lookup: CDR1 SGHAT, CDR2 FQNNGV. The CDR3 extends over 15 amino acids.

This clone was observed a handful of times. The CDR3 end lies 3 residues beyond the end of the read and is filled in from the germline J gene. This chain links TRBV6-1 with TRBJ2-2, with 10 bases aligning to TRBD1. The CDR3 totals 15 residues. CDR1 is MNHNS and CDR2 is SASEGT in the germline V gene. CDR3 loop: CASSEGTGDNSPLFF. CDR3 DNA, as far as it was read: TGTGCCAGCAGTGAGGGGACAGGGGATAATTCACCG.

This clone showed up many times. The CDR3 extends 3 residues past the end of the read, so its final part is completed from the germline J gene. V gene TRBV4-2 combines with J gene TRBJ2-3; D is uncertain. The germline V and J ends were trimmed by 1 base and 0 bases, with 5 bases remaining between them. This CDR3 has 14 amino acids. In germline, CDR1 is LGHNA, CDR2 YNFKEQ. The CDR3 sequence is CASSQGQSTDTQYF. CDR3 DNA (partial): TGTGCCAGCAGCCAAGGCCAGAGCACAGATACG.

This clone was seen repeatedly, ten times or more. The read comes to an end 3 residues before the CDR3 does, leaving the germline J gene to fill in the end. The chain carries TRBV7-9 and TRBJ1-2; TRBD1 agrees at 10 bases. CDR1 and CDR2 from the germline V gene are SEHNR and FQNEAQ (reference sequence). The CDR3 is 13 amino acids. Partial CDR3 DNA: TGTGCCAGCAGTCCTGGACAGGGGGTGGGC. Encoded protein: CASSPGQGVG. The CDR3 in its entirety is CASSPGQGVGYTF. Looking up the rest from reference TRBV7-9 and TRBJ1-2 gives the full variable domain: DTGVSQNPRHKITKRGQNVTFRCDPISEHNRLYWYRQTLGQGPEFLTYFQNEAQLEKSRLLSDRFSAERPKGSFSTLEIQRTEQGDSAMYLCASSPGQGVGYTFGSGTRLTVV.

This clone was recorded many times. The read ends 3 residues before the CDR3 terminus; that terminus is restored from the germline J gene. This chain uses TRBV2 with TRBJ2-3; D is possibly TRBD1 (6 bases). In germline, CDR1 is SNHLY, CDR2 FYNNEI. This CDR3 region has 14 residues. V was pared by 6 bases and J by 2 bases, with 12 bases between. CDR3 DNA, as far as it was read: TGTGCCAGCAGCTTCGACAGGTCCACAGATACG. This encodes CASSFDRSTDT. Given in full, the CDR3 is CASSFDRSTDTQYF.

This clone occurred many times. Sequencing ends 3 residues short of the CDR3 end; the germline J gene provides the rest. This chain links TRBV7-9 with TRBJ2-1, with 11 bases that match TRBD2. The CDR3 sequence is 15 residues long. V lost 3 bases, J lost 9 bases, and 7 bases stayed unmatched. The germline V gene encodes CDR1 SEHNR and CDR2 FQNEAQ (reference sequence). The part of the CDR3 DNA that was read is TGTGCCAGCAGCTTTATACTAGCGGGAGCCTCTGAG. This codes for CASSFILAGASE. The CDR3 in its entirety is CASSFILAGASEQFF.

This clone was detected many times. The read is 3 residues too short to cover the CDR3 end, so that end is filled in from the germline J gene. The chain combines TRBV7-8 with TRBJ1-4, with 7 bases lining up with TRBD1. This CDR3 comprises 16 residues. CDR1 and CDR2 (germline): SGHVS, FQNEAQ. Trimming cost V 2 bases and J 7 bases; bases outside gene matches: 10. Here the CDR3 reads CASSLHQGQSLEKLFF. The CDR3 DNA, read in part, is TGTGCCAGCAGCTTACATCAGGGACAGTCTCTTGAAAAA. Combining the CDR3 with reference TRBV7-8 and TRBJ1-4 gives the whole variable domain GAGVSQSPRYKVAKRGQDVALRCDPISGHVSLFWYQQALGQGPEFLTYFQNEAQLDKSGLPSDRFFAERPEGSVSTLKIQRTQQEDSAVYLCASSLHQGQSLEKLFFGSGTQLSVL.

This clone came up many times. The read terminates 3 residues before the CDR3 end, so the remaining end is supplied by the germline J gene. The V and J genes are TRBV29-1 and TRBJ1-5, with D possibly being TRBD1 (6 bases). The germline V gene has CDR1 SQVTM and CDR2 ANQGSEA. This CDR3 comprises 14 residues. V gave up 4 bases and J gave up 6 bases, with 16 bases separating them. The CDR3 sequence: CSVGGGDRSQPQHF. CDR3 DNA (partial): TGCAGCGTTGGGGGGGGCGACAGAAGTCAGCCC.

The table lists this clone with many counts. With the read ending 3 residues before the CDR3 end, the germline J gene is used to fill in that end. The V call is TRBV18, the J call TRBJ2-3; D might be TRBD1 or TRBD2, each matching 5 bases. This CDR3 has 14 amino acids. Germline CDR1 and CDR2: KGHSH and LQKENI. The V end lost 3 bases, the J end lost 5 bases, and 12 bases lay between the germline ends. The CDR3 is CASSPGVRGDTQYF. The CDR3 bases that were read are TGTGCCAGCTCACCCGGAGTGAGGGGAGATACG.

This clone appeared many times. The read falls 3 residues short of the CDR3 end, and the missing part is taken from the germline J gene. This chain connects TRBV28 to TRBJ2-7, with 10 bases lining up with TRBD1. The trim removed 7 bases at V and 4 bases at J, leaving 10 bases unmatched. This CDR3 region has 15 residues. Germline-derived CDR1 and CDR2 are MDHEN and SYDVKM. Partial CDR3 DNA: TGTGCCAGCAATGACGCCGGGACAGGGGCATACGAG. Translating gives CASNDAGTGAYE. The entire CDR3 is CASNDAGTGAYEQYF.

This clone was seen many times. The CDR3 end lies 3 residues beyond the end of the read and is filled in from the germline J gene. The chain uses TRBV5-6 and TRBJ1-1; possibly TRBD1 for D (5 bases). The CDR3 runs 14 residues. The V gene's germline CDR1 is SGHDT and CDR2 YYEEEE. The V end was cut by 6 bases, the J end by 0 bases, with 12 bases between. Incomplete CDR3 DNA: TGTGCCAGCACCCCCCAAGGGGTGAACACTGAA. As protein: CASTPQGVNTE. In full, the CDR3 is CASTPQGVNTEAFF.

This clone was counted ten times or more. The DNA ends 3 residues before the CDR3 does, and the rest of the CDR3 is filled in from the germline J gene. V usage is TRBV12-3 or TRBV12-4 and J usage is TRBJ2-1; perhaps TRBD1 as D (6 bases). V was shortened by 0 bases and J by 3 bases, with 12 bases between the two germline ends. The length of the CDR3 is 16 residues. Incomplete CDR3 DNA: TGTGCCAGCAGTTTAGCGCGCGGACAGATCTACAATGAG. Translation gives CASSLARGQIYNE. The entire CDR3 protein is CASSLARGQIYNEQFF.

Comment on this clone: Read data end 3 residues before the CDR3 end; the end is taken from the germline J gene. The rearrangement joins TRBV2 to TRBJ2-3; 11 positions agree with TRBD2. CDR3 size: 14 residues. Germline V gene data show CDR1 as SNHLY and CDR2 as FYNNEI. CDR3 loop: CASTGTSGQETQYF. CDR3 DNA (partial): TGTGCCAGCACCGGGACTAGCGGTCAAGAGACG. The full variable domain, its missing parts supplied by reference TRBV2 and TRBJ2-3, is EPEVTQTPSHQVTQMGQEVILRCVPISNHLYFYWYRQILGQKVEFLVSFYNNEISEKSEIFDDQFSVERPDGSNFTLKIRSTKLEDSAMYFCASTGTSGQETQYFGPGTRLTVL.